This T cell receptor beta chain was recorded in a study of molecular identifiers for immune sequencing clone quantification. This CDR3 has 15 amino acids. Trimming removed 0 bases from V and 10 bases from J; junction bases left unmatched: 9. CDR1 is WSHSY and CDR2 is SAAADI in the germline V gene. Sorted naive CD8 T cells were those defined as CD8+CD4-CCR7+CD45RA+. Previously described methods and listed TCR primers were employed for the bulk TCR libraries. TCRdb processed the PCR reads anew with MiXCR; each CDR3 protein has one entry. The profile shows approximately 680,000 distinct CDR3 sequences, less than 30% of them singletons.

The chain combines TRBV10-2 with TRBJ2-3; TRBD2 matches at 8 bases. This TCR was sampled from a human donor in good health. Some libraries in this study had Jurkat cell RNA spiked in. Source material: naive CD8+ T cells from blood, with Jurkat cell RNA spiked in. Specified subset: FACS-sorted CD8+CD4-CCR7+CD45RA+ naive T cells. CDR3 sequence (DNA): TGCGCCAGCAGTGAGTCGAGCGGGAGAACTGATGCGCAGTATTTT. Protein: CASSESSGRTDAQYF.